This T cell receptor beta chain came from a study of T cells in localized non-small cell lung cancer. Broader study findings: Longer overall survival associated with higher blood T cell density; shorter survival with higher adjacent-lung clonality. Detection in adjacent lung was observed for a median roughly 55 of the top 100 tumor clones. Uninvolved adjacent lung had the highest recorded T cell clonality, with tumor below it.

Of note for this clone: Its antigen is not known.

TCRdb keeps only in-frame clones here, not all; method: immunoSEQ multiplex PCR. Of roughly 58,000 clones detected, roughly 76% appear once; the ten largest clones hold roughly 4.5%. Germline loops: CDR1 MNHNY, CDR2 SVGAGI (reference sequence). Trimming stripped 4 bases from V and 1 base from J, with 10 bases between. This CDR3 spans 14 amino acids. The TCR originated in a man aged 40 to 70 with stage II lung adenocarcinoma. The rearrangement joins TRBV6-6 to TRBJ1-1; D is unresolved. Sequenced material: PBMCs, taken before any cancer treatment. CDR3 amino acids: CASSSGTGNTEAFF. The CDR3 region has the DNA TGTGCCAGCAGTTCGGGTACTGGGAACACTGAAGCTTTCTTT.